This T cell receptor beta chain was recovered during a study of blood T cell repertoires in COVID-19. Germline V gene data show CDR1 as LNHDA and CDR2 as SQIVND (reference sequence). CDR3 size: 14 residues. Between the trimmed V and J ends, which lost 9 bases and 4 bases, there was a span of 18 bases. Measured with immunoSEQ multiplex PCR; TCRdb has only the in-frame clones, and not every one. The sample carries tens of thousands of clones, 90% recorded once. The receptor comes from a middle-aged woman with active COVID-19. V is TRBV19 and J is TRBJ1-2; maybe TRBD1 (5 bases). Sequenced input: peripheral blood. In DNA, the CDR3 is TGTGCCAGCCTCCCCGGTGGGGCAGTCTATGGCTACACCTTC. Its translation is CASLPGGAVYGYTF. Full variable domain (rest looked up from reference TRBV19 and TRBJ1-2): DGGITQSPKYLFRKEGQNVTLSCEQNLNHDAMYWYRQDPGQGLRLIYYSQIVNDFQKGDIAEGYSVSREKKESFPLTVTSAQKNPTAFYLCASLPGGAVYGYTFGSGTRLTVV.